The 29 T cell receptor beta chains reported below all come from one sample, sequenced in a study of T cells after yellow fever vaccination. TCRdb passed the 5' RACE reads through MiXCR, listing each CDR3 protein once. The repertoire has around 340,000 distinct CDR3 sequences, 8.7% of them found once; the top ten carry 15% to 20%. The specimen was PBMCs, collected on the day of the first yellow fever vaccination. These receptors came from a man younger than 35 who received the YFV17D yellow fever vaccine.

For the CDR3, the DNA is TGTGCCAGCAGTTTAGGGGGTGTCTCCGGGGAGCTGTTTTTT. This translates into CASSLGGVSGELFF. V and J are TRBV28 and TRBJ2-2; D possibly uses TRBD1 or TRBD2 (5 bases each). The CDR3 has 14 residues. V dropped 2 bases and J dropped 6 bases, with 10 bases sitting between them. CDR1 and CDR2 (germline): MDHEN, SYDVKM. The entire variable domain, with the rest obtained from reference TRBV28 and TRBJ2-2, is as follows: DVKVTQSSRYLVKRTGEKVFLECVQDMDHENMFWYRQDPGLGLRLIYFSYDVKMKEKGDIPEGYSVSREKKERFSLILESASTNQTSMYLCASSLGGVSGELFFGEGSRLTVL.

The chain has TRBV6-1 and TRBJ2-5; TRBD2 matches at 8 bases. Trimming cost V 6 bases and J 3 bases; bases outside gene matches: 9. The length of the CDR3 is 15 residues. Germline V gene sequence: CDR1 MNHNS, CDR2 SASEGT. The CDR3 loop is CASRAGGAGEETQYF. Here the CDR3 DNA reads TGTGCCAGCAGGGCCGGGGGGGCGGGGGAAGAGACCCAGTACTTC.

The chain carries TRBV4-1 and TRBJ1-1; the match to TRBD1 covers 8 bases. CDR3 length equals 18 residues. The trim removed 0 bases at V and 4 bases at J, leaving 13 bases unmatched. The germline V gene encodes CDR1 MGHRA and CDR2 YSYEKL. In DNA, the CDR3 is TGCGCCAGCAGCCAAGAGGTACAGGGGGTTCATTCACGCACTGAAGCTTTCTTT. Translated: CASSQEVQGVHSRTEAFF.

In its sample, this clonotype was seen a few times. CDR3 loop: CASSPGQGTPSTDTQYF. CDR3 nucleotides: TGTGCCAGCAGCCCGGGACAGGGCACGCCTAGCACAGATACGCAGTATTTT. V is TRBV7-9 and J is TRBJ2-3; TRBD1 aligns across 9 bases. The junction had 9 bases not matched to a gene; V was cut back by 5 bases and J by 0 bases. The CDR3 contains 17 residues. Looked up from germline, CDR1 is SEHNR and CDR2 is FQNEAQ (reference sequence).

This clonotype turned up a few times. The V and J genes are TRBV12-3 or TRBV12-4 and TRBJ2-4; D is ambiguous. V lost 2 bases, J lost 5 bases, and 13 bases lay in between. There are 15 residues in the CDR3. The CDR3 spells CASSLSISLQNIQYF. CDR3 in DNA: TGTGCCAGCAGTTTAAGTATCAGTTTGCAAAACATTCAGTACTTC.

The chain uses TRBV2 and TRBJ2-7, with 7 bases identical to TRBD1. Germline lookup yields CDR1 SNHLY and CDR2 FYNNEI. V gave up 3 bases and J gave up 2 bases; unmatched junction bases: 7. There are 15 residues in the CDR3. CDR3 sequence reads: CASSDPGTAAYEQYF. Written as DNA, the CDR3 is TGTGCCAGCAGTGACCCCGGGACAGCAGCCTACGAGCAGTACTTC.

This clonotype appeared a few times. The CDR3 loop reads CASSLGAAGEKLFF. CDR3 nucleotides: TGTGCCAGCAGCCTCGGGGCAGCGGGGGAAAAACTGTTTTTT. J is TRBJ1-4 and V is TRBV7-9, with D tentatively TRBD1 (5 bases). The CDR3 has 14 residues. Per germline, CDR1 SEHNR and CDR2 FQNEAQ (reference sequence). The germline V and J ends were trimmed by 5 bases and 8 bases, with 15 bases remaining between them.

The rearrangement links TRBV10-1 to TRBJ2-1; 14 bases line up with TRBD2. Germline V gene sequence: CDR1 WNHNN, CDR2 SYGVQD (reference sequence). V lost 5 bases, J lost 6 bases, and 3 bases stayed unmatched. This CDR3 spans 15 amino acids. CDR3: CASSRLAGGVNEQFF. CDR3 sequence (DNA): TGCGCCAGCAGTCGACTAGCGGGGGGGGTCAATGAGCAGTTCTTC.

This clonotype was detected a few times. The chain employs TRBV20-1 and TRBJ2-5, with D possibly matching TRBD2 (6 bases). CDR1 and CDR2 from the germline V gene are DFQATT and SNEGSKA (reference sequence). The germline V and J ends were trimmed by 3 bases and 1 base, with 9 bases remaining between them. CDR3 length equals 13 residues. Here the CDR3 DNA reads TGCAGTGCTAGGGCGGGGACCCAAGAGACCCAGTACTTC. Translated: CSARAGTQETQYF.

This clonotype has only a few counts. The gene calls are TRBV7-9 and TRBJ2-7, with D possibly TRBD1 on 6 matching bases. The germline V gene encodes CDR1 SEHNR and CDR2 FQNEAQ (reference sequence). There are 14 residues in the CDR3. V was pared by 8 bases and J by 0 bases, with 14 bases between. The CDR3 nucleotides are TGTGCCAGCGGACAGACAGAGTACTCCTACGAGCAGTACTTC. Protein product: CASGQTEYSYEQYF.

This chain connects TRBV5-6 to TRBJ1-2; D gene unclear. The length of the CDR3 is 14 residues. V was trimmed by 4 bases and J by 8 bases, leaving 18 bases between them. CDR1 is SGHDT, CDR2 YYEEEE, per germline. CDR3: CASSVAGTFGGYTF. The CDR3 DNA reads as TGTGCCAGCAGCGTGGCGGGAACATTTGGGGGCTACACCTTC.

This clonotype was observed a few times. The rearrangement uses TRBV6-2 or TRBV6-3 and TRBJ2-7; D ambiguous. The germline V and J ends were trimmed by 5 bases and 3 bases, with 17 bases remaining between them. This CDR3 is 15 amino acids long. CDR1 is MNHEY, CDR2 SVGEGT, per germline. The CDR3 DNA is TGTGCCAGCAGTCCCCTACGGGTTTCCTTCTACGAGCAGTACTTC. It translates to CASSPLRVSFYEQYF.

This clonotype was counted a few times. The chain employs TRBV3-1 and TRBJ2-5; 10 positions agree with TRBD2. Trimming at V came to 0 bases and at J to 6 bases, leaving 4 bases not matched to a gene. The CDR3 has 15 residues. CDR1 is LGHDT and CDR2 is YNNKEL in the germline V gene (reference sequence). The CDR3: CASSQDLLAGQTQYF. In DNA form, the CDR3 reads TGTGCCAGCAGCCAAGATTTACTAGCGGGGCAGACCCAGTACTTC.

This clonotype was detected a few times. This rearrangement joins TRBV4-1 to TRBJ1-1; D is perhaps TRBD1 (6 bases). Germline CDR1 MGHRA, CDR2 YSYEKL. The V end was cut by 6 bases, the J end by 1 base, with 27 bases between. The CDR3 runs 19 residues. CDR3 nucleotides: TGCGCCAGCAGGTCGGCGGTACTCAGGGGAAGAGGTCGGAACACTGAAGCTTTCTTT. Translation: CASRSAVLRGRGRNTEAFF.

V and J are TRBV19 and TRBJ1-6, with D possibly being TRBD1 (5 bases). The CDR3 loop spans 18 amino acids. Germline-derived CDR1 and CDR2 are LNHDA and SQIVND (reference sequence). V was shortened by 3 bases and J by 3 bases, with 18 bases between the two germline ends. Here the CDR3 reads CASSIQMTREIYNSPLHF. The CDR3 region has the DNA TGTGCCAGTAGTATCCAAATGACCAGGGAGATCTATAATTCACCCCTCCACTTT.

This clonotype was found a few times. The gene calls are TRBV20-1 and TRBJ2-7, with 9 bases matching TRBD2. CDR1 DFQATT and CDR2 SNEGSKA come from the germline V gene (reference sequence). Trimming removed 4 bases from V and 5 bases from J; junction bases left unmatched: 6. This CDR3 region has 13 residues. CDR3 sequence reads: CSATSGATDEQYF. For the CDR3, the DNA is TGCAGTGCTACTAGCGGGGCGACAGACGAGCAGTACTTC.

This clonotype was detected only a few times. The V gene is TRBV9, the J gene TRBJ2-2; TRBD2 is a possible D gene (5 bases). V lost 4 bases and J 4 bases, leaving 17 bases between the germline ends. The CDR3 runs 16 residues. Per the germline V gene, CDR1 is SGDLS and CDR2 is YYNGEE. In DNA form, the CDR3 reads TGTGCCAGCAGCCCCCGCGCGGGTGCGGGCACCGGGGAGCTGTTTTTT. Translating gives CASSPRAGAGTGELFF.

The rearrangement joins TRBV27 to TRBJ2-7; possible D gene TRBD1, 6 bases. CDR3 length: 13 residues. Germline CDR1 reads MNHEY; CDR2 reads SMNVEV (reference sequence). V was clipped by 4 bases and J by 4 bases, with 11 bases between them. CDR3 DNA: TGTGCCAGCAGTTACAGGGTAGCTTACGAGCAGTACTTC. Translating it yields CASSYRVAYEQYF.

V and J are TRBV19 and TRBJ1-6, with unresolved D. CDR3 length equals 15 residues. Looked up from germline, CDR1 is LNHDA and CDR2 is SQIVND (reference sequence). V was clipped by 3 bases and J by 6 bases, with 12 bases between them. CDR3 residues: CASSMRVAGNSPLHF. CDR3 nucleotide sequence: TGTGCCAGTAGTATGAGGGTGGCCGGTAATTCACCCCTCCACTTT. Filled out from reference TRBV19 and TRBJ1-6, the complete variable domain reads DGGITQSPKYLFRKEGQNVTLSCEQNLNHDAMYWYRQDPGQGLRLIYYSQIVNDFQKGDIAEGYSVSREKKESFPLTVTSAQKNPTAFYLCASSMRVAGNSPLHFGNGTRLTVT.

V and J are TRBV20-1 and TRBJ2-5, with TRBD2 matching 7 bases. V shed 7 bases, J shed 2 bases, and the junction held 4 bases outside the gene matches. This CDR3 region has 12 residues. Per germline, CDR1 DFQATT and CDR2 SNEGSKA (reference sequence). The CDR3 protein is CSGAAGQETQYF. In DNA form, the CDR3 reads TGCAGTGGGGCAGCGGGACAAGAGACCCAGTACTTC.

The V call is TRBV7-6, the J call TRBJ2-3; D unresolved. Trimming left V 5 bases short and J 1 base short, with 10 bases between. The CDR3 has 14 amino acids. Germline lookup yields CDR1 SGHVS and CDR2 FNYEAQ. DNA of the CDR3: TGTGCCAGCAGCGGAGAGTGGGGCACAGATACGCAGTATTTT. The encoded protein is CASSGEWGTDTQYF.

This clonotype showed up many times. The gene calls are TRBV7-2 and TRBJ1-6; D may be TRBD1 (6 bases). Trimming shortened V by 5 bases and J by 5 bases, and 13 bases separated the two germline ends. Germline V CDR1 and CDR2: SGHTA, FQGNSA. The CDR3 spans 15 residues. The CDR3 here is CASSRRGGDNSPLHF. The CDR3 DNA sequence: TGTGCCAGCAGCCGGAGGGGGGGGGATAATTCACCCCTCCACTTT.

This clonotype was recorded a few times. The chain employs TRBV27 and TRBJ1-1; 7 nucleotides line up with TRBD1. The CDR3 extends over 15 amino acids. Germline V gene sequence: CDR1 MNHEY, CDR2 SMNVEV (reference sequence). Trimming removed 0 bases from V and 6 bases from J; junction bases left unmatched: 7. The CDR3 reads CASSLSSQGWSEAFF. As DNA, the CDR3 is TGTGCCAGCAGTTTATCGTCACAGGGGTGGTCTGAAGCTTTCTTT.

This clonotype was observed a handful of times. The DNA of the CDR3 is TGTGCCAGCAGCCCCTCCGCGGGGGGTGGCTACACCTTC. This translates into CASSPSAGGGYTF. The chain links TRBV7-3 to TRBJ1-2; weak D call: TRBD1 (5 bases). The CDR3 is made up of 13 amino acids. The ends were cut back, 5 bases at V and 7 bases at J, with 14 bases in the middle. The germline CDR1 and CDR2 sequences are SGHTA and FQGTGA.

This sequence joins TRBV7-9 and TRBJ1-2; 8 bases agree with TRBD1. Per germline, CDR1 SEHNR and CDR2 FQNEAQ (reference sequence). J lost 4 bases, V lost 5 bases, and 6 bases had no gene match. The CDR3 covers 14 residues. The DNA for the CDR3 is TGTGCCAGCAGCCCAAGCACAGGGGGCTATGGCTACACCTTC. Its translation is CASSPSTGGYGYTF.

In this sample, this clonotype turned up a few times. The CDR3 nucleotides read TGTGCCATCAGTGACGGCAGGACTGGTTCCTACAATGAGCAGTTCTTC. Translating gives CAISDGRTGSYNEQFF. The rearrangement joins TRBV10-3 to TRBJ2-1, with a tentative D call TRBD2 (5 bases). Trimming removed 3 bases at V and 1 base at J, with 13 bases between. The CDR3 totals 16 residues. From germline, CDR1 is ENHRY and CDR2 SYGVKD.

The CDR3 nucleotides read TGTGCCAGCAGCTCCAACCCCAGACTAGCGGGGGGCAATGAGCAGTTCTTC. Encoded protein: CASSSNPRLAGGNEQFF. The chain has TRBV7-9 and TRBJ2-1, with TRBD2 matching over 13 bases. J gave up 6 bases and V 4 bases, and 9 bases lay outside the gene matches. Germline loops: CDR1 SEHNR, CDR2 FQNEAQ (reference sequence). The CDR3 runs 17 residues.

The chain has TRBV7-2 and TRBJ2-2; D is ambiguous. V lost 5 bases, J lost 6 bases, and 10 bases lay in between. This CDR3 has 13 residues. Germline V gene data show CDR1 as SGHTA and CDR2 as FQGNSA. The chain's CDR3 is CASSTGRSGELFF. CDR3 coding DNA: TGTGCCAGCAGCACGGGCCGGTCCGGGGAGCTGTTTTTT.

This clonotype was detected only a few times. The J gene is TRBJ1-1, the V gene TRBV29-1; 7 bases agree with TRBD1. Losses at the gene ends were 1 base for V and 8 bases for J; bases not matched to a gene: 7. In germline, CDR1 is SQVTM, CDR2 ANQGSEA. CDR3 size: 13 residues. CDR3 sequence (DNA): TGCAGCGTTGAAGCGACAGGGAGGGGCGAAGCTTTCTTT. Its protein product is CSVEATGRGEAFF.